These T cell receptor beta chains were read from a single sample in a study of cytotoxic CD8 clonotypes in ibrutinib-treated CLL. Repertoires were generated with immunoSEQ multiplex PCR, while TCRdb's copy carries only in-frame clones and drops some. Of some 140,000 clones listed, roughly 90% are singletons. Specimen: PBMCs, collected after 12 months of ibrutinib treatment. The receptors stem from a human donor with chronic lymphocytic leukemia. Each CDR3 is given with its conserved first and last residue. Fields, in order: V gene, CDR3 protein.

V: TRBV5-1
CDR3: CASSLWVDREGDTQYF

V: TRBV7-9
CDR3: CASSLATATGEAFF

V: TRBV10-1
CDR3: CASSEDQGEKLFF

V: TRBV2
CDR3: CASGGSLGDIQYF

V: TRBV7-3
CDR3: CASSFTWDADTQYF

V: TRBV29-1
CDR3: CSVVGSSGTGELFF

V: TRBV7-2
CDR3: CASSLGLPTLYGYTF

V: TRBV27
CDR3: CASSSGTSRANEQFF

V: TRBV19
CDR3: CACKYRNDEKLFF

V: TRBV6-5
CDR3: CASSLGTPNTGELFF

V: TRBV30
CDR3: CACSPGRGNTIYF

V: TRBV6-5
CDR3: CASTSVAASDEQYF

V: TRBV19
CDR3: CASSVTDTQYF

V: TRBV11-2
CDR3: CASSSGGVAGELFF

V: TRBV29-1
CDR3: CSVVSDLGDTQYF

V: TRBV7-2
CDR3: CASSFIGPSDGNQPQHF

V: TRBV11-2
CDR3: CASSTRTGINGYTF

V: TRBV7-8
CDR3: CASSWGDRIAYGYTF

V: TRBV5-8
CDR3: CASSLGGSSYNEQFF

V: TRBV6-5
CDR3: CASSYSFGQLETQYF

V: TRBV29-1
CDR3: CSVVATGYYEQYF

V: TRBV28
CDR3: CASSLEGSAYEQYF

V: TRBV4-1
CDR3: CASSQAAGADEQFF

V: TRBV29-1
CDR3: CSVQGGTEAYEQYF

V: TRBV5-1
CDR3: CASSLEKGFADTQYF

V: TRBV28
CDR3: CASSPHIGGSYKFF

V: TRBV5-8
CDR3: CASSPGVSSGNTIYF

V: TRBV7-9
CDR3: CASSLRFVDEQFF

V: TRBV28
CDR3: CASTHNPRGAEAFF

V: TRBV7-7
CDR3: CASSLGVDSYNEQFF

V: TRBV5-1
CDR3: CASSFGDGNYGYTF

V: TRBV11-2
CDR3: CASSKGTMNTGELFF

V: TRBV18
CDR3: CASSPIAGTYNEQFF

V: TRBV7-9
CDR3: CASSSVALAGVGSRF

V: TRBV7-9
CDR3: CASSVAGGLSSYEQYF

V: TRBV11-2
CDR3: CASSLLLGTSGRVGQFF

V: TRBV5-1
CDR3: CASRYSGLEGEQFF

V: TRBV6-5
CDR3: CASSYEGRGPQETQYF

V: TRBV29-1
CDR3: CSVELGLAPEGAQYF

V: TRBV29-1
CDR3: CSVEGLAGRNEQFF

V: TRBV14
CDR3: CASSPWGITDTQYF

V: TRBV5-1
CDR3: CASSSGLAGSQETQYF

V: TRBV15
CDR3: CATSRDSAEQETQYF

V: TRBV11-2
CDR3: CASSMGTTAYEQYF

V: TRBV2
CDR3: CASTPVSYEQYF

V: TRBV6-1
CDR3: CASRGTGDYEQYF

V: TRBV2
CDR3: CASSNLPYEQYF

V: TRBV19
CDR3: CASSINPRAGRTEAFF

V: TRBV28
CDR3: CASRGAGSSYNEQFF

V: TRBV7-9
CDR3: CASSLDGQSISGANVLTF